The rows below give T cell receptor beta chains drawn from one sample of a study of blood T cell repertoires in COVID-19. Repertoires were generated with immunoSEQ multiplex PCR, while TCRdb's copy carries only in-frame clones and drops some. The sample includes about 68,000 clones, 87% of them seen just once. Sequencing used peripheral blood. The receptors come from a woman in her forties or fifties with COVID-19, enrolled during active disease. The CDR3 runs from the conserved cysteine through the conserved F or W. Fields, in order: J gene, V gene, clone size, D gene, CDR3 protein, CDR3 DNA. A D gene is named only where the DNA matches it firmly. Clone size is shown for a subset of rows, as once, few, many or a class of expanded clone.

J: TRBJ1-2
V: TRBV15
size: few
D: .
CDR3: CATSRDLKTERTF
DNA: TGTGCCACCAGCAGAGATCTCAAGACGGAGAGGACCTTC

J: TRBJ2-2
V: TRBV30
size: .
D: .
CDR3: CAWSVHDTGELFF
DNA: TGTGCCTGGAGTGTACATGACACCGGGGAGCTGTTTTTT

J: TRBJ2-7
V: TRBV5-1
size: .
D: .
CDR3: CASSLGGTYEQYF
DNA: TGCGCCAGCAGCTTGGGAGGGACCTACGAGCAGTACTTC

J: TRBJ1-5
V: TRBV30
size: once
D: TRBD1
CDR3: CAWSRETGEWSNQPQHF
DNA: TGTGCCTGGAGTAGGGAAACAGGGGAGTGGAGCAATCAGCCCCAGCATTTT

J: TRBJ2-3
V: TRBV5-4
size: .
D: TRBD1
CDR3: CASSSSRDRPTDTQYF
DNA: TGTGCCAGCAGCTCCTCCCGGGACAGACCCACAGATACGCAGTATTTT

J: TRBJ2-7
V: TRBV30
size: few
D: .
CDR3: CAWSSGGFNEQYF
DNA: TGTGCCTGGAGTTCTGGCGGATTCAACGAGCAGTACTTC

J: TRBJ2-7
V: TRBV7-8
size: .
D: TRBD2
CDR3: CASSSGLGPPYEQYF
DNA: TGTGCCAGCAGCTCTGGACTAGGCCCGCCCTACGAGCAGTACTTC

J: TRBJ2-1
V: TRBV29-1
size: .
D: .
CDR3: CSVIPGGRGEQFF
DNA: TGCAGCGTTATCCCCGGAGGGCGGGGTGAGCAGTTCTTC

J: TRBJ2-7
V: TRBV4-2
size: .
D: .
CDR3: CASSQALTSDTRGEQYF
DNA: TGTGCCAGCAGCCAAGCGTTGACTAGTGACACTAGGGGCGAGCAGTACTTC

J: TRBJ1-4
V: TRBV25-1
size: .
D: .
CDR3: CASSESRGWDNEKLFF
DNA: TGTGCCAGCAGTGAATCCCGGGGTTGGGATAATGAAAAACTGTTTTTT

J: TRBJ1-2
V: TRBV14
size: .
D: .
CDR3: CASSQDNTF
DNA: TGTGCCAGCAGCCAAGATAACACCTTC

J: TRBJ1-6
V: TRBV10-3
size: .
D: TRBD1
CDR3: CAISDDRGNSPLHF
DNA: TGTGCCATCAGCGACGACAGGGGGAATTCACCCCTCCACTTT

J: TRBJ1-3
V: TRBV30
size: .
D: TRBD1
CDR3: CARTGSAAAAGNTIYF
DNA: TGTGCCCGGACAGGGTCCGCTGCGGCCGCGGGAAACACCATATATTTT